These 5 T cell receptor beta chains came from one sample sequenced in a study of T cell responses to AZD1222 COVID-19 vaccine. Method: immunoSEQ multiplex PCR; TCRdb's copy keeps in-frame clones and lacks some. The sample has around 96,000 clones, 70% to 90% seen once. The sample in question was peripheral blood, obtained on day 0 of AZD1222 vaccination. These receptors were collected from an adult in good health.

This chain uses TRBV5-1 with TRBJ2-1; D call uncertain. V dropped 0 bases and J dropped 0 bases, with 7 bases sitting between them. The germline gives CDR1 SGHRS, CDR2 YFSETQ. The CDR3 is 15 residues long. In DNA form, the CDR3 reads TGCGCCAGCAGCTTGGTCCAGAGCTCCTACAATGAGCAGTTCTTC. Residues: CASSLVQSSYNEQFF.

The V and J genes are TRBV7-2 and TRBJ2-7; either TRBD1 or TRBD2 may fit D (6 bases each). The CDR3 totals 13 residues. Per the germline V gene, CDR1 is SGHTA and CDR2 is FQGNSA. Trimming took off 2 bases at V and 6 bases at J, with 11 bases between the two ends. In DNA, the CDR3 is TGTGCCAGCAGCTTACTGGGGGGCGTCGAGCAGTACTTC. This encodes CASSLLGGVEQYF.

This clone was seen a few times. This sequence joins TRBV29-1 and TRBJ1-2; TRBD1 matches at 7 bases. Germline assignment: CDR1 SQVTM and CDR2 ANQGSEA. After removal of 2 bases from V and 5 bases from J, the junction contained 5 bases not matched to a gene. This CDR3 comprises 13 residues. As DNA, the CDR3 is TGCAGCGTTGAATCAGGGGGAAGGTATGGCTACACCTTC. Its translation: CSVESGGRYGYTF.

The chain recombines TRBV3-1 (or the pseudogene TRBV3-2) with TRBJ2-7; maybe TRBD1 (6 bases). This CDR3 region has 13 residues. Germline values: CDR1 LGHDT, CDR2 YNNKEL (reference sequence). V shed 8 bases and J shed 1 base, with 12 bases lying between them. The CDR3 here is CASGGQFSYEQYF. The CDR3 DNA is TGTGCCAGCGGAGGACAGTTTTCCTACGAGCAGTACTTC.

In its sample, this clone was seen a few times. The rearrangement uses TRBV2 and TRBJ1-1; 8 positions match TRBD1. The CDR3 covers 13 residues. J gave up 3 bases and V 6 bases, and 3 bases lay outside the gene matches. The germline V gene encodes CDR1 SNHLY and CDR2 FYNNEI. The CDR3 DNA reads TGTGCCAGCAGCGGGACAGGACACACTGAAGCTTTCTTT. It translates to CASSGTGHTEAFF. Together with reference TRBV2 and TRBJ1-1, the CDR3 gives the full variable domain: EPEVTQTPSHQVTQMGQEVILRCVPISNHLYFYWYRQILGQKVEFLVSFYNNEISEKSEIFDDQFSVERPDGSNFTLKIRSTKLEDSAMYFCASSGTGHTEAFFGQGTRLTVV.